The 28 T cell receptor beta chains below all came from one sample that was sequenced in a study of T cells in Graves' hyperthyroidism and ophthalmopathy (dated by TCRdb to the late 2010s). The library relied on multiplex PCR. These reads were obtained on an Illumina HiSeq 2000. TCR beta CDR3 regions were amplified from RNA transcripts. The first round of RT-PCR for the TCR CDR3 was performed with the HTBI primer set and the Qiagen OneStep RT-PCR kit. TCRdb reran the public reads through fastp at Q25 and MiXCR, keeping productive beta chains. Every entry covers one CDR3 protein and lists the most common genes and DNA from its rows. The sample table lists around 600,000 distinct CDR3 sequences, more than 12% of them with a count of one. Jointly, the top ten make up around 12% of the sample. Sequencing input: blood. The receptors derive from a woman aged 45 to 65 with Graves' ophthalmopathy.

This clonotype was observed at least ten times. The chain couples TRBV10-3 to TRBJ2-1; 7 bases match TRBD2. The CDR3 covers 16 residues. Germline CDR1 is ENHRY and CDR2 is SYGVKD. Trimming took 3 bases from V and 9 from J; bases not matched to a gene: 14. CDR3 in amino acids: CAISEETSISRGEQFF. DNA for the CDR3: TGTGCCATCAGTGAAGAGACTAGCATCTCCCGGGGTGAGCAGTTCTTC.

The V and J genes are TRBV6-2 or TRBV6-3 and TRBJ2-7, with D possibly being TRBD1 or TRBD2 (5 bases each). Looked up from germline, CDR1 is MNHEY and CDR2 is SVGEGT. V lost 10 bases, J lost 5 bases, and 21 bases lay in between. The CDR3 runs to 14 residues. The CDR3 spells CATLWGPGPHEQYF. CDR3 DNA: TGTGCCACCCTCTGGGGACCCGGTCCTCACGAGCAGTACTTC.

In nucleotides, the CDR3 is TGTGCCAGCAGTTGGTCCGGGACAGGGGGCGATGAGCAGTACTTC. This encodes CASSWSGTGGDEQYF. The V call is TRBV28, the J call TRBJ2-7, with 12 bases identical to TRBD1. The CDR3 is 15 residues long. The germline CDR1 and CDR2 sequences are MDHEN and SYDVKM. The V and J ends lost 4 bases and 7 bases, in that order; junction bases with no gene match: 8.

The V and J genes are TRBV7-2 and TRBJ1-4, with 7 bases matching TRBD1. The CDR3 runs 16 residues. V gave up 1 base and J gave up 8 bases; unmatched junction bases: 10. In germline, CDR1 is SGHTA, CDR2 FQGNSA. The CDR3 bases are TGTGCCAGCAGCTTAGGAAATCAAGGAGGGGGCGAAAAACTGTTTTTT. This codes for CASSLGNQGGGEKLFF. Looking up the rest from reference TRBV7-2 and TRBJ1-4 gives the full variable domain: GAGVSQSPSNKVTEKGKDVELRCDPISGHTALYWYRQSLGQGLEFLIYFQGNSAPDKSGLPSDRFSAERTGGSVSTLTIQRTQQEDSAVYLCASSLGNQGGGEKLFFGSGTQLSVL.

This clonotype was observed a handful of times. The rearrangement links TRBV28 to TRBJ1-4; a weak D match, TRBD1 (5 bases). The CDR3 sequence is 14 residues long. CDR1 is MDHEN, CDR2 SYDVKM, per germline. V lost 8 bases to trimming and J lost 7 bases, with 17 bases between them. CDR3 in amino acids: CASQSPGGAEKLFF. The CDR3 coding sequence is TGTGCCAGCCAGTCGCCTGGAGGGGCTGAAAAACTGTTTTTT.

This clonotype has a count of ten or more. The chain carries TRBV18 and TRBJ2-3; no reliable D call. Trimming removed 2 bases at V and 7 bases at J, with 7 bases between. CDR3 length: 12 amino acids. Germline V lookup: CDR1 KGHSH, CDR2 LQKENI. The CDR3 here is CASSPEWNTQYF. CDR3 nucleotide sequence: TGTGCCAGCTCACCAGAATGGAATACGCAGTATTTT.

This clonotype has only a few counts. The CDR3 reads CATSDRKNTGELFF. Written as DNA, the CDR3 is TGTGCCACCAGTGATCGCAAGAACACCGGGGAGCTGTTTTTT. The genes are TRBV24-1 and TRBJ2-2; the D is unclear. This CDR3 has 14 residues. CDR1 is KGHDR, CDR2 SFDVKD, per germline. Trimming shortened V by 3 bases and J by 1 base, and 5 bases separated the two germline ends.

This clonotype was found many times. The rearrangement links TRBV12-5 to TRBJ2-1; 7 bases line up with TRBD1. The CDR3 is made up of 18 amino acids. J was trimmed by 0 bases and V by 0 bases; bases with no gene match: 8. From germline, CDR1 is LGHNT and CDR2 FRNRAP. CDR3 in amino acids: CASGLVPWDSSSYNEQFF. The CDR3 bases are TGTGCTAGTGGTTTGGTACCCTGGGACAGCAGCTCCTACAATGAGCAGTTCTTC.

This chain connects TRBV7-9 to TRBJ2-1; possible D gene TRBD1, 7 bases. The CDR3 is 14 amino acids. V was clipped by 9 bases and J by 4 bases, with 16 bases between them. CDR1 is SEHNR, CDR2 FQNEAQ, per germline (reference sequence). CDR3 DNA: TGTGCCAGTAGGGGGGACAGACTATACAATGAGCAGTTCTTC. Translated: CASRGDRLYNEQFF.

V is TRBV25-1 and J is TRBJ2-1; 8 bases are a match to TRBD2. The CDR3 loop spans 15 amino acids. Germline V CDR1 and CDR2: MGHDK, SYGVNS. V dropped 8 bases and J dropped 2; count of bases not matched to a gene: 8. The CDR3: CASGKAGVAYNEQFF. The CDR3 DNA reads as TGTGCCAGCGGCAAAGCGGGAGTCGCCTACAATGAGCAGTTCTTC.

This clonotype was seen repeatedly, ten times or more. This chain joins TRBV6-1 and TRBJ2-6; no clear D gene. This CDR3 is 14 amino acids long. CDR1 is MNHNS and CDR2 is SASEGT in the germline V gene. Trimming cost V 6 bases and J 0 bases, with 6 bases left between them. As DNA, the CDR3 is TGTGCCAGCAGCGTCGGCTCTGGGGCCAACGTCCTGACTTTC. This sequence encodes CASSVGSGANVLTF.

V is TRBV11-2 and J is TRBJ2-1; TRBD1 matches at 7 bases. V lost 6 bases and J lost 0; bases outside the gene matches: 8. CDR3 size: 16 residues. CDR1 and CDR2 from the germline V gene are SGHAT and FQNNGV. CDR3 amino acids: CASRGIRDSSYNEQFF. DNA for the CDR3: TGTGCCAGCAGGGGGATCCGGGACAGCTCCTACAATGAGCAGTTCTTC.

This clonotype came up many times. This chain connects TRBV5-1 to TRBJ2-7; TRBD2 is a possible D gene (5 bases). Trimming shortened V by 1 base and J by 3 bases, and 14 bases separated the two germline ends. The germline V gene encodes CDR1 SGHRS and CDR2 YFSETQ. This CDR3 spans 15 amino acids. The CDR3 is CASSLRPGELYEQYF. The CDR3 DNA reads as TGCGCCAGCAGCTTGCGGCCCGGGGAGCTCTACGAGCAGTACTTC.

The chain links TRBV12-3 or TRBV12-4 to TRBJ1-2; unclear D gene. V was clipped by 7 bases and J by 2 bases, with 14 bases between them. This CDR3 is built from 14 residues. Here the CDR3 reads CASTLGRENYGYTF. CDR3 DNA: TGTGCCAGCACCTTGGGGAGGGAAAACTATGGCTACACCTTC.

With regard to this clonotype: A read error is possible here, since a much larger clone lies one base away. This chain uses TRBV28 with TRBJ1-1; D perhaps matches TRBD1 (6 bases). V was cut by 4 bases and J by 8 bases, with 8 bases left in between. The CDR3 has 11 amino acids. Germline assignment: CDR1 MDHEN and CDR2 SYDVKM. The CDR3 DNA sequence: TGTGCCAGCAGTTCCGGACAGGAAGCTTTCTTT. Amino acids: CASSSGQEAFF.

The chain links TRBV20-1 to TRBJ2-1; 10 nucleotides match TRBD2. The ends lost 0 bases at V and 2 bases at J; junction bases unmatched: 10. The CDR3 spans 18 residues. The germline V gene has CDR1 DFQATT and CDR2 SNEGSKA (reference sequence). CDR3 in amino acids: CSARDSARSGRAYNEQFF. For the CDR3, the DNA is TGCAGTGCTAGAGATAGCGCCCGAAGCGGGAGGGCCTACAATGAGCAGTTCTTC.

The chain combines TRBV4-3 with TRBJ2-7; 11 nucleotides align to TRBD2. The length of the CDR3 is 16 residues. Per germline, CDR1 LGHNA and CDR2 YSLEER. Trimming removed 5 bases from V and 2 bases from J; junction bases left unmatched: 8. In DNA form, the CDR3 reads TGCGCCAGCAGCTCTCTACTAGCGGGAGTTACCTACGAGCAGTACTTC. As protein: CASSSLLAGVTYEQYF.

This clonotype was seen at least ten times. The rearrangement uses TRBV20-1 and TRBJ2-1; TRBD2 matches 8 bases. CDR1 DFQATT and CDR2 SNEGSKA come from the germline V gene (reference sequence). The V segment lost 6 bases and the J segment 6 bases; nucleotides outside the gene matches: 16. The CDR3 sequence is 16 residues long. In DNA form, the CDR3 reads TGCAGTGCCGACGACTCCAGCGGGAGCCCGGGCAATGAGCAGTTCTTC. Translation gives CSADDSSGSPGNEQFF.

This clonotype was recorded at least ten times. The chain carries TRBV5-1 and TRBJ2-7; D ambiguous. The CDR3 contains 15 residues. CDR1 is SGHRS and CDR2 is YFSETQ in the germline V gene. V lost 0 bases, J lost 6 bases, and 16 bases lay in between. This chain's CDR3 is CASSLAYETGVEQYF. Here the CDR3 DNA reads TGCGCCAGCAGCTTGGCCTACGAGACGGGCGTCGAGCAGTACTTC. Drawing the rest from reference TRBV5-1 and TRBJ2-7, the complete variable domain is KAGVTQTPRYLIKTRGQQVTLSCSPISGHRSVSWYQQTPGQGLQFLFEYFSETQRNKGNFPGRFSGRQFSNSRSEMNVSTLELGDSALYLCASSLAYETGVEQYFGPGTRLTVT.

Many counts were recorded for this clonotype. The V and J genes are TRBV6-2 or TRBV6-3 and TRBJ2-5; 7 bases line up with TRBD1. This CDR3 region has 14 residues. The germline gives CDR1 MNHEY, CDR2 SVGEGT. The trim removed 8 bases at V and 5 bases at J, leaving 11 bases unmatched. The CDR3 loop reads CASLTDRTFETQYF. The CDR3, as DNA: TGTGCCAGCCTTACGGACAGGACGTTCGAGACCCAGTACTTC.

To note about this clonotype: A single base separates this from a much larger clone, so it may be a read error. V usage is TRBV28 and J usage is TRBJ2-1; possible D gene TRBD2, 6 bases. Trimming shortened V by 6 bases and J by 9 bases, and 27 bases separated the two germline ends. The CDR3 consists of 17 residues. CDR1 is MDHEN, CDR2 SYDVKM, per germline. CDR3 DNA sequence: TGTGCCAGCAGCTTTGCTTTGGGACTTCTGTATAGTGGTGAGCAGTTCTTC. Translating gives CASSFALGLLYSGEQFF.

This clonotype was counted many times. This chain connects TRBV6-1 to TRBJ1-5, with a weak D call TRBD1 (6 bases). The CDR3 is 16 residues long. V lost 6 bases, J lost 4 bases, and 19 bases lay in between. Germline CDR1 is MNHNS and CDR2 is SASEGT. Here the CDR3 DNA reads TGTGCCAGCAGATCGTCGGCAGGGGATTTGAATCAGCCCCAGCATTTT. Translation: CASRSSAGDLNQPQHF.

A word on this clonotype: This may come from a read error, since a much larger clone is one base off. This chain uses TRBV7-2 with TRBJ2-1, with 7 bases aligning to TRBD1. The CDR3 is 15 amino acids. Germline V lookup: CDR1 SGHTA, CDR2 FQGNSA. The CDR3 sequence: CASSTLTGPYNELFF. In DNA form, the CDR3 reads TGTGCCAGCAGCACCCTGACAGGGCCGTACAATGAGCTGTTCTTC.

CDR3 loop: CASSIFQEFNSPLHF. CDR3 DNA sequence: TGTGCCAGTAGTATTTTTCAGGAATTCAATTCACCCCTCCACTTT. This rearrangement joins TRBV19 to TRBJ1-6; unclear D gene. Trimming took 3 bases from V and 7 from J, leaving 13 bases between them. This CDR3 has 15 residues. Looked up from germline, CDR1 is LNHDA and CDR2 is SQIVND (reference sequence).

This clonotype came up many times. The chain has TRBV7-2 and TRBJ2-2, with 9 nucleotides matching TRBD1. The V segment lost 3 bases and the J segment 7 bases; nucleotides outside the gene matches: 6. This CDR3 region has 15 residues. Germline CDR1 SGHTA, CDR2 FQGNSA. CDR3 bases: TGTGCCAGCAGCTTCCCGACAGGGGGGGGCGGGGAGCTGTTTTTT. Residues: CASSFPTGGGGELFF.

The CDR3 sequence is CASSGPGQGNSGANVLTF. CDR3 nucleotides: TGTGCCAGCAGTGGCCCGGGACAGGGGAACTCTGGGGCCAACGTCCTGACTTTC. The rearrangement joins TRBV25-1 to TRBJ2-6, with 10 positions matching TRBD1. In germline, CDR1 is MGHDK, CDR2 SYGVNS. V was pared by 4 bases and J by 0 bases, with 6 bases of the junction left unmatched. There are 18 residues in the CDR3.

This clonotype has a count of ten or more. The genes are TRBV30 and TRBJ2-1; 11 bases align to TRBD2. The CDR3 contains 14 residues. The V and J ends lost 2 bases and 5 bases, in that order; junction bases with no gene match: 2. Germline assignment: CDR1 GTSNPN and CDR2 SVGIG (reference sequence). The DNA of the CDR3 is TGTGCCTGGAGTTTTAGCGGGAGGGACAATGAGCAGTTCTTC. Translated, it gives CAWSFSGRDNEQFF. The whole variable domain, remainder taken from reference TRBV30 and TRBJ2-1, is SQTIHQWPATLVQPVGSPLSLECTVEGTSNPNLYWYRQAAGRGLQLLFYSVGIGQISSEVPQNLSASRPQDRQFILSSKKLLLSDSGFYLCAWSFSGRDNEQFFGPGTRLTVL.

This clonotype has at least ten counts. The gene calls are TRBV11-1 and TRBJ2-2; the match to TRBD1 covers 7 bases. Germline CDR1 is SGHAT and CDR2 is FQDESV (reference sequence). The CDR3 spans 15 residues. With 3 bases clipped from V and 2 bases from J, the junction kept 3 bases outside the gene matches. This CDR3 is CASSLGQINTGELFF. DNA for the CDR3: TGTGCCAGCAGCTTGGGACAGATCAACACCGGGGAGCTGTTTTTT.